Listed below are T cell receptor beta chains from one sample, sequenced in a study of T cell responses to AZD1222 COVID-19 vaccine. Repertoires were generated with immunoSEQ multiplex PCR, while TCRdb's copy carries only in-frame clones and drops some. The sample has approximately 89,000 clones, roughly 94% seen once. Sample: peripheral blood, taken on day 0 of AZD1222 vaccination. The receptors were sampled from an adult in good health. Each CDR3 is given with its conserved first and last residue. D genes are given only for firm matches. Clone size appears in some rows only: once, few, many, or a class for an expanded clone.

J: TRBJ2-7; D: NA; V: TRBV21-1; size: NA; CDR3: CASSKVERQGEEQYF; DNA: TGTGCCAGCAGCAAAGTAGAGAGACAGGGAGAAGAGCAGTACTTC
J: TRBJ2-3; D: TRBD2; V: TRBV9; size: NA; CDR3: CASSVGTSGSDTQYF; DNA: TGTGCCAGCAGCGTGGGGACTAGCGGGTCAGATACGCAGTATTTT
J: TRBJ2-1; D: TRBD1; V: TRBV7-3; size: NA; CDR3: CASSHRGAYNEQFF; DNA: TGTGCCAGCAGCCACAGGGGGGCCTACAATGAGCAGTTCTTC
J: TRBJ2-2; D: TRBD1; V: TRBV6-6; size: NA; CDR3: CASFRQGGTGELFF; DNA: TGTGCCAGCTTTAGACAGGGGGGCACCGGGGAGCTGTTTTTT
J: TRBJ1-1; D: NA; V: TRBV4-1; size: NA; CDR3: CASSLATEAFF; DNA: TGCGCCAGCAGCCTAGCCACTGAAGCTTTCTTT
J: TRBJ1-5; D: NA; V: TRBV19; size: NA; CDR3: CATIGIGHRHQPQHF; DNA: TGTGCCACCATAGGGATCGGACACCGTCATCAGCCCCAGCATTTT
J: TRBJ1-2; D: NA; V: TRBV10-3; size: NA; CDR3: CAISSNGYTF; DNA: TGTGCCATCAGTTCAAATGGCTACACCTTC
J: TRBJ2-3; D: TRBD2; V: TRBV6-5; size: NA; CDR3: CASSYDGGRQTDTQYF; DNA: TGTGCCAGCAGCTACGACGGCGGGAGGCAGACAGATACGCAGTATTTT
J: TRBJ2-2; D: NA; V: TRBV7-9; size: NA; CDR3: CASSFGGSGELFF; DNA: TGTGCCAGCAGCTTCGGGGGATCCGGGGAGCTGTTTTTT
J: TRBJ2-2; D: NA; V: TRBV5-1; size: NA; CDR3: CASTIDRPGELFF; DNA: TGCGCCAGCACAATTGACAGGCCCGGGGAGCTGTTTTTT
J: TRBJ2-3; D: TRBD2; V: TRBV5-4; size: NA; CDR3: CASSSGLARTDTQYF; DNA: TGTGCCAGCAGCTCGGGACTAGCGAGGACAGATACGCAGTATTTT
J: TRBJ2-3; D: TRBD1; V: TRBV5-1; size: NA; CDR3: CASSLNRGMRADTQYF; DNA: TGCGCCAGCAGCTTGAACAGGGGGATGCGGGCAGATACGCAGTATTTT
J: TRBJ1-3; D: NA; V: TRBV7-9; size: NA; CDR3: CASSEGWGSGNTIYF; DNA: TGTGCCAGCAGCGAAGGGTGGGGCTCTGGAAACACCATATATTTT
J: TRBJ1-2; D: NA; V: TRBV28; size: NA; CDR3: CASSPWTYGYTF; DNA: TGTGCCAGCAGCCCGTGGACCTATGGCTACACCTTC
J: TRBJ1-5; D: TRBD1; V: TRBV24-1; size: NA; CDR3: CATSDGDRGLNQPQHF; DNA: TGTGCCACCAGTGATGGGGACAGGGGGCTCAATCAGCCCCAGCATTTT
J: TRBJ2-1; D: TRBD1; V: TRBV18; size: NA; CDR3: CASSPTGQFYNEQFF; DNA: TGTGCCAGCTCGCCGACGGGACAGTTCTACAATGAGCAGTTCTTC
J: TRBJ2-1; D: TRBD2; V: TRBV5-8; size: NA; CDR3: CASSWKTSGLYNEQFF; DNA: TGTGCCAGCAGCTGGAAGACTAGCGGACTGTACAATGAGCAGTTCTTC
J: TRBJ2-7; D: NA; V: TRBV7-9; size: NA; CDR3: CASSLATYEQYF; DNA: TGTGCCAGCAGCTTAGCGACCTACGAGCAGTACTTC
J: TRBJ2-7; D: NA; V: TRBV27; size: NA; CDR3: CASSLKAYSYEQYF; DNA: TGTGCCAGCAGTTTGAAGGCGTACTCCTACGAGCAGTACTTC
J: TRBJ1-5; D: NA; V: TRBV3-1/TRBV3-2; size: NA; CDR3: CASSQATNQPQHF; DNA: TGTGCCAGCAGCCAAGCGACTAATCAGCCCCAGCATTTT
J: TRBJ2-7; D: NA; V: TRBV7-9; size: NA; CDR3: CASSFLDRREQYF; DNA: TGTGCCAGCAGCTTCTTGGACAGACGGGAGCAGTACTTC
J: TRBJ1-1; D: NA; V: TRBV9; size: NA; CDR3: CASSSGGRTVTEAFF; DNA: TGTGCCAGCAGCTCTGGGGGACGGACGGTCACTGAAGCTTTCTTT
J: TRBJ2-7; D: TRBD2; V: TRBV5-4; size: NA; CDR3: CASSLAAGGNSYEQYF; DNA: TGTGCCAGCAGCTTGGCGGCGGGAGGGAACTCCTACGAGCAGTACTTC
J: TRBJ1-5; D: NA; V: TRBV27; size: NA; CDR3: CASSLRYSNQPQHF; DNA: TGTGCCAGCAGTTTAAGGTATAGCAATCAGCCCCAGCATTTT
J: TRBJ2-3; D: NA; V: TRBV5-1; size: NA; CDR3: CASTPWDKAADTQYF; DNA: TGCGCCAGCACACCCTGGGACAAAGCGGCAGATACGCAGTATTTT
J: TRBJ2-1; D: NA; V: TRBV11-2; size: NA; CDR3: CASSLWGSEQFF; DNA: TGTGCCAGCAGCTTATGGGGTAGTGAGCAGTTCTTC
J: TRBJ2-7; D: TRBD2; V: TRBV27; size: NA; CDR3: CASSLSGTSGKVEQYF; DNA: TGTGCCAGCAGTTTATCCGGGACTAGCGGCAAAGTCGAGCAGTACTTC
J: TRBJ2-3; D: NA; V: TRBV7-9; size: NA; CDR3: CASSLGQGTRTDTQYF; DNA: TGTGCCAGCAGCTTAGGGCAGGGAACACGCACAGATACGCAGTATTTT
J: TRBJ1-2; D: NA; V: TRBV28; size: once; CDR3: CATYPSIMNYGYTF; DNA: TGTGCCACCTATCCAAGCATAATGAACTATGGCTACACCTTC
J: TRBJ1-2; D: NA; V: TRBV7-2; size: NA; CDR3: CASSLPRGDVYGYTF; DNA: TGTGCCAGCAGCCTGCCCCGGGGAGATGTCTATGGCTACACCTTC
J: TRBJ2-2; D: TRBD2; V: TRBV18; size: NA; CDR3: CASSLSKGTINTGELFF; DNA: TGTGCCAGCTCACTATCCAAAGGGACTATAAACACCGGGGAGCTGTTTTTT
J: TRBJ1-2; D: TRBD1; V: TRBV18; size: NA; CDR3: CASSPPTGLNYGYTF; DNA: TGTGCCAGCTCACCCCCGACAGGGCTTAACTATGGCTACACCTTC
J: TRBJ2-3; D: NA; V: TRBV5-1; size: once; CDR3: CASSYLALGADTQYF; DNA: TGCGCCAGCAGCTATCTAGCGTTGGGGGCAGATACGCAGTATTTT
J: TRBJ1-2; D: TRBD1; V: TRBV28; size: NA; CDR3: CASSRQGSYGYTF; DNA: TGTGCCAGCAGTCGACAGGGTTCGTATGGCTACACCTTC